This T cell receptor (beta chain) was sequenced for a study of graft-versus-host responses after intestinal transplantation. Study-level background: Induction with anti-thymocyte globulin, then tacrolimus and steroids for roughly 3 years, was given to all recipients.

Germline V gene data show CDR1 as SGHTA and CDR2 as FQGTGA. V was shortened by 2 bases and J by 1 base, with 9 bases between the two germline ends. The CDR3 is made up of 15 amino acids. Using immunoSEQ multiplex PCR, the repertoire was profiled, and TCRdb retains in-frame clones only, with some absent. This sample yields 40,000 to 45,000 clones, of which 85% to 95% are seen a single time; 0.5% to 0.6% belongs to the top ten. As for this clone: Its antigen remains unidentified.

This receptor was identified in a human donor who was the organ donor for an intestinal transplant. V and J are TRBV7-3 and TRBJ1-3; the D gene is possibly TRBD1 (6 bases). This material consisted of unstimulated CD8+ T cells sorted from spleen or lymph node cells, taken before transplant. In DNA form, the CDR3 reads TGTGCCAGCAGCTTAGGAGGGGGGTCTGGAAACACCATATATTTT. Amino acid sequence: CASSLGGGSGNTIYF.